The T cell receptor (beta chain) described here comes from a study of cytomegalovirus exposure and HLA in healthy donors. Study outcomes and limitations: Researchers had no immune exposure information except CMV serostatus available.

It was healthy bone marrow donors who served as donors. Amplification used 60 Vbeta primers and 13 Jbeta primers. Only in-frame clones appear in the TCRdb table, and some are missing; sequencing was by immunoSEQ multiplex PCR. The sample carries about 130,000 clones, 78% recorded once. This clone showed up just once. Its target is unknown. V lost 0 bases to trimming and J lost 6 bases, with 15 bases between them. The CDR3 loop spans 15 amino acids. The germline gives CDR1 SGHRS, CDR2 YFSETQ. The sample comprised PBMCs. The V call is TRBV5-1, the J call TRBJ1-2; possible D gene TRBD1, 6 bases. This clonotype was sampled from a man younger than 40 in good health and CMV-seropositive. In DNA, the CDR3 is TGCGCCAGCAGCTTGGCCACTGGGACACTTGATGGCTACACCTTC. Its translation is CASSLATGTLDGYTF.